Below are 19 T cell receptor beta chains sequenced from a single sample in a study of cytomegalovirus exposure and HLA in healthy donors. PCR was performed using 60 Vbeta and 13 Jbeta primers. Repertoires were generated with immunoSEQ multiplex PCR, while TCRdb's copy carries only in-frame clones and drops some. The repertoire holds tens of thousands of clones, with roughly 84% as singletons. The material sequenced was PBMCs. The receptors were sampled from a human donor in good health.

CDR3 in amino acids: CADNPDRGNQPQHF. CDR3 bases: TGTGCCGACAACCCGGACAGGGGGAATCAGCCCCAGCATTTT. The chain couples TRBV28 to TRBJ1-5; 10 bases match TRBD1. The CDR3 totals 14 residues. J lost 4 bases, V lost 11 bases, and 8 bases had no gene match. Germline V gene data show CDR1 as MDHEN and CDR2 as SYDVKM. The entire variable domain, with the rest obtained from reference TRBV28 and TRBJ1-5, is as follows: DVKVTQSSRYLVKRTGEKVFLECVQDMDHENMFWYRQDPGLGLRLIYFSYDVKMKEKGDIPEGYSVSREKKERFSLILESASTNQTSMYLCADNPDRGNQPQHFGDGTRLSIL.

V is TRBV2 and J is TRBJ2-1; 7 bases are shared with TRBD2. CDR1 is SNHLY and CDR2 is FYNNEI in the germline V gene. The CDR3 consists of 18 residues. Trimming at V came to 7 bases and at J to 0 bases, leaving 15 bases not matched to a gene. CDR3 amino acids: CASTPREAGIYSYNEQFF. Written as DNA, the CDR3 is TGTGCCAGCACTCCGAGGGAAGCGGGAATATACTCCTACAATGAGCAGTTCTTC.

The chain has TRBV9 and TRBJ2-7, with a possible D match to TRBD1 (5 bases). V was trimmed by 0 bases and J by 6 bases, leaving 19 bases between them. The CDR3 spans 16 residues. Germline lookup yields CDR1 SGDLS and CDR2 YYNGEE. The CDR3 nucleotides read TGTGCCAGCAGCGTAGATAGGGGAAGTCAGAGGTCCGAGCAGTACTTC. This sequence encodes CASSVDRGSQRSEQYF.

V is TRBV6-1 and J is TRBJ1-1, with TRBD1 identical over 8 bases. The germline V gene has CDR1 MNHNS and CDR2 SASEGT. The CDR3 runs 14 residues. V was clipped by 6 bases and J by 6 bases; unmatched bases: 9. The CDR3 spells CASRRGQGKAEAFF. CDR3 nucleotides: TGTGCCAGCAGACGAGGACAGGGTAAGGCTGAAGCTTTCTTT.

The chain recombines TRBV2 with TRBJ2-7; a possible D gene is TRBD2 (5 bases). Trimming shortened V by 7 bases and J by 2 bases, and 12 bases separated the two germline ends. Germline CDR1 is SNHLY and CDR2 is FYNNEI. The CDR3 runs to 13 residues. CDR3 sequence (DNA): TGTGCCAGCATTCGAGGGCCCACCTACGAGCAGTACTTC. Translating it yields CASIRGPTYEQYF.

This chain joins TRBV30 and TRBJ2-7; the D is unclear. CDR3 length: 14 amino acids. CDR1 is GTSNPN, CDR2 SVGIG, per germline (reference sequence). Trimming shortened V by 1 base and J by 2 bases, and 12 bases separated the two germline ends. CDR3 DNA: TGTGCCTGGAGTGCCGACTTCCGAACCTACGAGCAGTACTTC. Its protein is CAWSADFRTYEQYF.

Concerning this clone: One end of the junction varies from germline; a read error may be responsible. This chain links TRBV7-7 with TRBJ2-1; the match to TRBD2 covers 13 bases. Germline values: CDR1 SSHAT, CDR2 FNYEAQ (reference sequence). The CDR3 sequence is 20 residues long. The DNA for the CDR3 is TGTGCTAGCAGCCCAGGGGGGACTAGCGGGATCAACAGAGACTACAATGAGCAGTTCTTC. Protein product: CASSPGGTSGINRDYNEQFF. Using reference TRBV7-7 and TRBJ2-1 for the parts outside the CDR3, the full variable domain is GAGVSQSPRYKVTKRGQDVTLRCDPISSHATLYWYQQALGQGPEFLTYFNYEAQPDKSGLPSDRFSAERPEGSISTLTIQRTEQRDSAMYRCASSPGGTSGINRDYNEQFFGPGTRLTVL.

The V call is TRBV10-3, the J call TRBJ1-6; 7 bases line up with TRBD1. The CDR3 extends over 13 amino acids. With 2 bases clipped from V and 10 bases from J, the junction kept 2 bases outside the gene matches. Germline V CDR1 and CDR2: ENHRY, SYGVKD. CDR3 in amino acids: CAISEDRDSPLHF. CDR3 nucleotides: TGTGCCATCAGTGAGGACAGGGACTCACCCCTCCACTTT.

This clone appeared a few times. The rearrangement links TRBV4-2 to TRBJ2-1; possibly TRBD1 for D (5 bases). Germline-derived CDR1 and CDR2 are LGHNA and YNFKEQ. The germline V and J ends were trimmed by 1 base and 5 bases, with 12 bases remaining between them. The CDR3 consists of 15 residues. CDR3 amino acids: CASSQGRGRDNEQFF. CDR3 in DNA: TGTGCCAGCAGCCAAGGGCGTGGCAGGGACAATGAGCAGTTCTTC.

This clone was observed a few times. The genes are TRBV6-5 and TRBJ1-6; D is uncertain. Germline V gene sequence: CDR1 MNHEY, CDR2 SVGAGI. This CDR3 has 15 residues. Trimming cost V 11 bases and J 9 bases, with 23 bases left between them. This CDR3 reads CALILAAAKRSPLHF. CDR3 coding DNA: TGTGCCCTCATCTTGGCGGCAGCCAAACGTTCACCCCTCCACTTT.

This clone came up a few times. V is TRBV18 and J is TRBJ2-5; 9 bases map to TRBD1. The closer fit of TRBJ2-7 to the DNA end suggests the J call may be wrong. The CDR3 covers 15 residues. Germline lookup yields CDR1 KGHSH and CDR2 LQKENI. The CDR3 nucleotides read TGTGCCAGCTCACCCTACCAGACAGGGGGCTACGAGCAGTACTTC. The encoded protein is CASSPYQTGGYEQYF.

DNA for the CDR3: TGTGCCAGCAGCACCACCGGGGGGGCCGTAAATGAGCAGTTCTTC. Translation: CASSTTGGAVNEQFF. The gene calls are TRBV9 and TRBJ2-1; 8 bases fit TRBD2. With V trimmed by 4 bases and J by 7 bases, 10 bases remained unmatched. This CDR3 is 15 amino acids long. Germline V gives CDR1 SGDLS, CDR2 YYNGEE.

The genes are TRBV29-1 and TRBJ2-1; the match to TRBD1 covers 8 bases. CDR1 and CDR2 from the germline V gene are SQVTM and ANQGSEA. This CDR3 region has 14 residues. J lost 7 bases, V lost 6 bases, and 11 bases had no gene match. CDR3 sequence: CSVGKGQGSNEQFF. In DNA form, the CDR3 reads TGCAGCGTAGGAAAAGGACAGGGATCGAATGAGCAGTTCTTC.

This sequence joins TRBV13 and TRBJ1-2; a possible D gene is TRBD1 (6 bases). The CDR3 has 14 amino acids. The germline V gene encodes CDR1 PRHDT and CDR2 FYEKMQ (reference sequence). V dropped 1 base and J dropped 4 bases, with 10 bases sitting between them. CDR3 loop: CASSLVSGVYGYTF. As DNA, the CDR3 is TGTGCCAGCAGCTTAGTGTCAGGGGTCTATGGCTACACCTTC.

This clone was seen a single time. The J gene is TRBJ2-1, the V gene TRBV6-4, with 10 bases identical to TRBD2. Germline loops: CDR1 MRHNA, CDR2 SNTAGT. The CDR3 is 13 amino acids. With 5 bases clipped from V and 10 bases from J, the junction kept 5 bases outside the gene matches. The CDR3 region is CASSTAGGHEQFF. CDR3 nucleotides: TGTGCCAGCAGTACAGCGGGGGGGCACGAGCAGTTCTTC.

The rearrangement uses TRBV11-2 and TRBJ1-2; D might be TRBD1 (5 bases). Per the germline V gene, CDR1 is SGHAT and CDR2 is FQNNGV. CDR3 length: 16 residues. Trimming took off 4 bases at V and 3 bases at J, with 18 bases between the two ends. DNA of the CDR3: TGTGCCAGCAGCTCAACGCGCACGACAGATCACTATGGCTACACCTTC. Translation gives CASSSTRTTDHYGYTF.

This chain uses TRBV6-6 with TRBJ2-3; D unresolved. The CDR3 has 14 residues. V was cut by 2 bases and J by 2 bases, with 8 bases left in between. Germline assignment: CDR1 MNHNY and CDR2 SVGAGI (reference sequence). CDR3 DNA sequence: TGTGCCAGCAGTTACGGCGGCCCCACAGATACGCAGTATTTT. Amino acid sequence: CASSYGGPTDTQYF.

This clone has only one observation. The rearrangement links TRBV29-1 to TRBJ2-1, with 8 nucleotides matching TRBD2. The junction had 7 bases not matched to a gene; V was cut back by 7 bases and J by 5 bases. The CDR3 has 13 amino acids. Germline-derived CDR1 and CDR2 are SQVTM and ANQGSEA. The CDR3 is CSASGLGNNEQFF. The CDR3 region has the DNA TGCAGCGCATCGGGACTAGGTAACAATGAGCAGTTCTTC.

The J gene is TRBJ2-5, the V gene TRBV2, with 10 bases matching TRBD2. The germline V gene has CDR1 SNHLY and CDR2 FYNNEI. Unmatched junction bases numbered 19, after V lost 0 bases and J lost 6 bases. The CDR3 is 20 residues long. The CDR3 DNA sequence: TGTGCCAGCAGTGAAGCCCAATGGGGTACGCTAGCGGGAGCTGGGAAGACCCAGTACTTC. This sequence encodes CASSEAQWGTLAGAGKTQYF. The full variable domain, with the rest looked up from reference TRBV2 and TRBJ2-5, is EPEVTQTPSHQVTQMGQEVILRCVPISNHLYFYWYRQILGQKVEFLVSFYNNEISEKSEIFDDQFSVERPDGSNFTLKIRSTKLEDSAMYFCASSEAQWGTLAGAGKTQYFGPGTRLLVL.